These T cell receptor beta chains were read from a single sample in a study of CD8 T cells in Susac syndrome. TCRdb called the immunoSEQ multiplex PCR reads again in MiXCR, with one record for every CDR3 protein. The data contain about 76,000 distinct CDR3 sequences, approximately 94% of them singletons. Sequencing used CD8+ T cells from PBMCs. Receptors were obtained from a human donor with Susac syndrome. The conserved cysteine and the conserved F or W are not part of the CDR3 here. Each record gives: V gene, J gene, CDR3 protein.

>TRBV29-1|TRBJ2-2
SVEGTSGSATNTGELF
>TRBV9|TRBJ2-7
ASSTHSGREYEQY
>TRBV7-9|TRBJ1-2
ASSLVDKDGYT
>TRBV4-2|TRBJ1-1
ASSQDEGDGSTEAF
>TRBV19|TRBJ1-2
ASTPGDLGGYT
>TRBV6-5|TRBJ1-6
ASSDTGNSPLH
>TRBV4-1|TRBJ2-2
ASSQDLGMVPGELF
>TRBV20-1|TRBJ2-7
SARRERSWEQY
>TRBV2|TRBJ1-5
ASQRTGPDQPQH
>TRBV19|TRBJ1-4
ASSARTGGEEKLF
>TRBV2|TRBJ1-6
ASGSDSYNSPLH
>TRBV5-1|TRBJ1-6
ASSVEGLGFDSPLH
>TRBV9|TRBJ1-5
ASSVAGGGQPQH
>TRBV20-1|TRBJ1-1
SARRSVASRANTEAF
>TRBV20-1|TRBJ2-1
SARTSGMGNEQF
>TRBV12-3/TRBV12-4|TRBJ2-6
ASSQGGGANVLT
>TRBV7-9|TRBJ2-1
ASSTTPGLASEQF
>TRBV7-9|TRBJ2-1
ASSVSNEQF
>TRBV7-6|TRBJ2-1
ASSLVSSYNEQF
>TRBV11-2|TRBJ1-3
ASSSLGGPDFSGNTIY
>TRBV7-8|TRBJ2-1
ASSLEATSGRNEQF
>TRBV5-1|TRBJ2-5
ASSLVGDPETQY
>TRBV7-9|TRBJ2-5
ASSFQLAGGETQY
>TRBV6-6|TRBJ2-1
ATGLAGDNEQF
>TRBV21-1|TRBJ2-1
ASSNLAGPSKDEQF
>TRBV20-1|TRBJ2-3
SAVNGQGVADTQY
>TRBV7-9|TRBJ2-3
ASSLGDTDTQY
>TRBV27|TRBJ1-6
ASSFEENSPLH
>TRBV5-8|TRBJ2-1
AIPTVNEQF
>TRBV10-3|TRBJ1-1
AISGEPGQRNTEAF
>TRBV6-6|TRBJ2-7
ASSPSRPNEQY
>TRBV5-1|TRBJ2-7
ASSFVPTGLGYEQY
>TRBV3-1|TRBJ1-2
ASSQDHSYLYGYT
>TRBV20-1|TRBJ1-1
SATPSPGLEAF
>TRBV29-1|TRBJ1-1
SAKTRARQGATEAF
>TRBV27|TRBJ1-1
ASSPLGRPEAF
>TRBV2|TRBJ2-3
ASSEGRGRGLASQY
>TRBV29-1|TRBJ2-7
SVAPDSSYEQY
>TRBV6-1|TRBJ2-3
ALLSSTYTQY
>TRBV7-2|TRBJ2-7
ASSPPAAHFQYEQY
>TRBV7-6|TRBJ1-5
ASSFQPHQPQH
>TRBV2|TRBJ1-1
ARRDTEAF
>TRBV4-1|TRBJ2-2
ASSQLPLAPAGELF
>TRBV11-2|TRBJ1-5
ASSPGTGNQPQH
>TRBV20-1|TRBJ2-3
SARWRGLRTDTQY
>TRBV11-2|TRBJ2-7
ASSFYQGYEQY
>TRBV20-1|TRBJ2-2
SAREVAGEGTGELF
>TRBV6-2/TRBV6-3|TRBJ2-7
ASSPAGRGGEQY
>TRBV19|TRBJ2-7
ASSPSTGSEQY
>TRBV18|TRBJ2-7
ASSPYRNYEQY
>TRBV12-3/TRBV12-4|TRBJ2-1
ASSRRQGDNEQF
>TRBV27|TRBJ2-7
ASSFRQANLYEQY
>TRBV3-1|TRBJ2-6
ASSQGSGSGANVLT
>TRBV7-6|TRBJ2-1
ASSLAMTSGGRNEQF